The following is a T cell receptor beta chain sequence with its context. TCRdb's table, derived via immunoSEQ multiplex PCR, lists solely in-frame clones and lacks some. The repertoire holds under 100,000 clones, with around 93% as singletons. These data originate in a study of T cell changes during pregnancy in multiple sclerosis. With 2 bases removed from V and 7 bases from J, the gap between germline ends came to 15 bases. Germline CDR1 is SGHAT and CDR2 is FQNNGV. This CDR3 has 15 amino acids. The clonotype was recovered from a female donor with multiple sclerosis, enrolled in a pregnancy study. V and J are TRBV11-2 and TRBJ2-1; D is perhaps TRBD2 (7 bases). The source material was peripheral blood, sampled in the third trimester of pregnancy. The DNA of the CDR3 is TGTGCCAGCAGCTTATGGGGGGGCGGGGAGAATGAGCAGTTCTTC. Residues: CASSLWGGGENEQFF.